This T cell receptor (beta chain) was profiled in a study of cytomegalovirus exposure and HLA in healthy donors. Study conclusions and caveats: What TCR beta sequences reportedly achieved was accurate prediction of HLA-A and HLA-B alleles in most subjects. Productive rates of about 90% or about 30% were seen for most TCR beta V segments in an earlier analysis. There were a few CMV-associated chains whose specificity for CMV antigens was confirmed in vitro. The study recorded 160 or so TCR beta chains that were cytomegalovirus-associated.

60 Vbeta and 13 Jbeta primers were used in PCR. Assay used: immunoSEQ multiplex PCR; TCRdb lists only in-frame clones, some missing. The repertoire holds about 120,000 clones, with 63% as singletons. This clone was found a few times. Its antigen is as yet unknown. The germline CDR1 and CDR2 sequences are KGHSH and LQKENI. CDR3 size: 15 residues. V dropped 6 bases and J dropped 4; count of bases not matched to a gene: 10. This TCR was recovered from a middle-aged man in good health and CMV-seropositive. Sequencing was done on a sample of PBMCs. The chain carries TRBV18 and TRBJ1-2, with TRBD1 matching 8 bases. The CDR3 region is CASSPMTGEGYGYTF. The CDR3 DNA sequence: TGTGCCAGCTCCCCAATGACAGGGGAGGGCTATGGCTACACCTTC.